A single sample is the source of the 30 T cell receptor beta chains below, sequenced in a study of blood T cells in healthy people across ages. Combining a sample-barcoded 5' primer with a J-beta primer mix, a second PCR ran for 7 to 11 cycles. Each CDR3 protein is one row after TCRdb ran MiXCR on the 5' RACE reads. The sample has about 1 million distinct CDR3 sequences; more than 40% are singletons. The sample was blood. All receptors come from a woman in her sixties in good health.

The sample holds one count of this clonotype. The V and J genes are TRBV7-6 and TRBJ2-4; tentatively, D is TRBD2 (7 bases). There are 14 residues in the CDR3. Trimming removed 8 bases at V and 13 bases at J, with 24 bases between. Germline assignment: CDR1 SGHVS and CDR2 FNYEAQ. The CDR3 protein is CASSPGTGAREQYF. For the CDR3, the DNA is TGTGCCAGCTCCCCCGGGACGGGGGCGCGGGAGCAGTACTTC. The variable domain in full, completed from reference TRBV7-6 and TRBJ2-4, reads GAGVSQSPRYKVTKRGQDVALRCDPISGHVSLYWYRQALGQGPEFLTYFNYEAQQDKSGLPNDRFSAERPEGSISTLTIQRTEQRDSAMYRCASSPGTGAREQYFGAGTRLSVL.

Only a few counts were recorded for this clonotype. The gene calls are TRBV20-1 and TRBJ2-5; D is unclear. CDR1 is DFQATT and CDR2 is SNEGSKA in the germline V gene (reference sequence). This CDR3 has 12 amino acids. Trimming pared 3 bases from V and 4 bases from J, leaving 9 bases between. CDR3 bases: TGCAGTGCTAGGTTGGGTCCAGAGACCCAGTACTTC. Encoded protein: CSARLGPETQYF.

This clonotype was recorded at least ten times. The chain carries TRBV7-2 and TRBJ2-5, with D maybe TRBD2 (5 bases). Germline assignment: CDR1 SGHTA and CDR2 FQGNSA. Trimming removed 6 bases at V and 3 bases at J, with 14 bases between. The CDR3 extends over 14 amino acids. This CDR3 reads CASSRALGKETQYF. In DNA form, the CDR3 reads TGTGCCAGCAGTAGAGCACTAGGAAAAGAGACCCAGTACTTC. Drawing the rest from reference TRBV7-2 and TRBJ2-5, the complete variable domain is GAGVSQSPSNKVTEKGKDVELRCDPISGHTALYWYRQSLGQGLEFLIYFQGNSAPDKSGLPSDRFSAERTGGSVSTLTIQRTQQEDSAVYLCASSRALGKETQYFGPGTRLLVL.

The table lists this clonotype with a few counts. This chain uses TRBV30 with TRBJ1-6; 9 bases align to TRBD1. The CDR3 is 13 residues long. The trim removed 4 bases at V and 8 bases at J, leaving 3 bases unmatched. Germline CDR1 GTSNPN, CDR2 SVGIG (reference sequence). The CDR3 DNA sequence: TGTGCCTGGACCGGACAGGGGTATTCACCCCTCCACTTT. Amino acids: CAWTGQGYSPLHF.

The J gene is TRBJ2-7, the V gene TRBV3-1, with TRBD2 as a possible D gene (6 bases). V gave up 1 base and J gave up 6 bases, with 16 bases separating them. CDR1 is LGHDT and CDR2 is YNNKEL in the germline V gene (reference sequence). This CDR3 is 15 amino acids long. CDR3 coding DNA: TGTGCCAGCAGCCAAGCTTCGGGACTCTTAGGCGAGCAGTACTTC. This codes for CASSQASGLLGEQYF.

With respect to this clonotype: Germline is not matched at one junction end, which may reflect a read error. The chain combines TRBV7-9 with TRBJ2-7, with TRBD2 matching 7 bases. The length of the CDR3 is 14 residues. CDR1 and CDR2 (germline): SEHNR, FQNEAQ (reference sequence). As DNA, the CDR3 is TGTGCCAGCAGCTTCTCGGGACGGGACTACGGGCAGTACTTC. It encodes CASSFSGRDYGQYF.

This clonotype has a handful of counts. This sequence joins TRBV27 and TRBJ2-7; D possibly corresponds to TRBD2 (6 bases). Germline V gene lookup returns CDR1 MNHEY and CDR2 SMNVEV (reference sequence). V shed 4 bases and J shed 2 bases, with 12 bases lying between them. The CDR3 totals 14 residues. CDR3 in amino acids: CASSSLGGPYEQYF. The CDR3 coding sequence is TGTGCCAGCAGTTCCCTGGGGGGACCCTACGAGCAGTACTTC.

The V call is TRBV9, the J call TRBJ1-1; 9 bases are shared with TRBD1. J lost 4 bases, V lost 3 bases, and 7 bases had no gene match. This CDR3 is 15 amino acids long. Germline CDR1 and CDR2: SGDLS and YYNGEE. CDR3 residues: CASSAQDRGGTEAFF. In nucleotides, the CDR3 is TGTGCCAGCAGCGCACAGGACAGGGGCGGCACTGAAGCTTTCTTT.

The V and J genes are TRBV6-5 and TRBJ2-7, with D unresolved. The CDR3 loop spans 15 amino acids. V dropped 6 bases and J dropped 2 bases, with 17 bases sitting between them. The germline V gene has CDR1 MNHEY and CDR2 SVGAGI. The CDR3 DNA sequence: TGTGCCAGCAGCGTCCAGACCGGGTCCGCCTACGAGCAGTACTTC. Its protein product is CASSVQTGSAYEQYF.

The chain employs TRBV5-6 and TRBJ2-1; TRBD2 agrees at 10 bases. V shed 3 bases and J 1 base; nucleotides not matched to a gene: 4. Germline V CDR1 and CDR2: SGHDT, YYEEEE. CDR3 length: 16 residues. CDR3 amino acids: CASSWEGLASYNEQFF. The CDR3 region has the DNA TGTGCCAGCAGCTGGGAGGGACTAGCGTCCTACAATGAGCAGTTCTTC.

The V gene is TRBV7-9, the J gene TRBJ2-7; maybe TRBD2 (6 bases). CDR3 length: 16 amino acids. Looked up from germline, CDR1 is SEHNR and CDR2 is FQNEAQ (reference sequence). V lost 5 bases and J 7 bases, leaving 24 bases between the germline ends. The CDR3 DNA reads as TGTGCCAGCAGCACGCGGACTGGGGGACTTTTCGGTGAGCAGTACTTC. Its protein product is CASSTRTGGLFGEQYF.

In this sample, this clonotype turned up once. The rearrangement joins TRBV20-1 to TRBJ2-1; 10 bases are shared with TRBD2. The DNA matches TRBJ2-7 better at its end, which makes the J call doubtful. This CDR3 spans 15 amino acids. Germline V gene lookup returns CDR1 DFQATT and CDR2 SNEGSKA (reference sequence). CDR3 amino acids: CSGPRTSGPLNEQYF. CDR3 nucleotides: TGCAGTGGACCCAGGACTAGCGGACCTCTCAATGAGCAGTACTTC.

V usage is TRBV20-1 and J usage is TRBJ2-7; D possibly matches TRBD1 or TRBD2 (5 bases each). The CDR3 spans 15 residues. V was trimmed by 6 bases and J by 2 bases, leaving 20 bases between them. Germline CDR1 reads DFQATT; CDR2 reads SNEGSKA (reference sequence). This CDR3 is CSAESGTLGTYEQYF. CDR3 bases: TGCAGTGCCGAATCTGGGACCCTAGGAACCTACGAGCAGTACTTC.

This clonotype was seen a few times. The V and J genes are TRBV5-1 and TRBJ2-7; TRBD2 matches at 7 bases. CDR1 SGHRS and CDR2 YFSETQ come from the germline V gene. After removal of 2 bases from V and 3 bases from J, the junction contained 11 bases not matched to a gene. The CDR3 consists of 16 residues. CDR3 sequence: CASSFEGGTTVYEQYF. DNA for the CDR3: TGCGCCAGCAGCTTCGAGGGAGGGACTACGGTCTACGAGCAGTACTTC.

Comments on this clonotype: A read error may produce the germline difference seen at one junction end. This sequence joins TRBV7-2 and TRBJ2-5, with D perhaps matching TRBD2 (5 bases). This CDR3 has 14 residues. From germline, CDR1 is SGHTA and CDR2 FQGNSA. The CDR3 protein is CVSSLVSVQETQYF. In DNA form, the CDR3 reads TGTGTCAGCAGCTTGGTTAGCGTCCAAGAGACCCAGTACTTC.

To note about this clonotype: This sequence may be a read error, since a much larger clone differs from it by one base. The rearrangement uses TRBV29-1 and TRBJ2-1; D not certain. Looked up from germline, CDR1 is SQVTM and CDR2 is ANQGSEA. This CDR3 has 13 residues. The CDR3, as DNA: TGCAGCGGTGAACAGATCTCCTACAATGAGCAGTTCTTC. Translated, it gives CSGEQISYNEQFF.

The chain couples TRBV20-1 to TRBJ2-1, with D possibly being TRBD2 (5 bases). Between the trimmed V and J ends, which lost 7 bases and 3 bases, there was a span of 13 bases. CDR3 size: 13 residues. Germline CDR1 and CDR2: DFQATT and SNEGSKA (reference sequence). The CDR3 loop is CSEKRAFYNEQFF. CDR3 in DNA: TGCAGTGAAAAGAGGGCCTTCTACAATGAGCAGTTCTTC.

The genes are TRBV5-1 and TRBJ2-3; no reliable D call. Trimming removed 0 bases at V and 3 bases at J, with 11 bases between. The CDR3 length is 15 residues. The V gene's germline CDR1 is SGHRS and CDR2 YFSETQ. The CDR3 nucleotides read TGCGCCAGCAGCTTGGCCGGCGTCGTTACAGATACGCAGTATTTT. Translating it yields CASSLAGVVTDTQYF.

This clonotype was observed a few times. The V and J genes are TRBV20-1 and TRBJ2-1; 8 nucleotides line up with TRBD2. Unmatched junction bases numbered 5, after V lost 5 bases and J lost 8 bases. This CDR3 has 12 amino acids. The germline V gene has CDR1 DFQATT and CDR2 SNEGSKA (reference sequence). CDR3 sequence (DNA): TGCAGTGCTCCCGGGACTAGTCATGAGCAGTTCTTC. This encodes CSAPGTSHEQFF.

As to this clonotype: At one boundary the junction diverges from the germline segment, which might be a read error. V gene TRBV6-1 combines with J gene TRBJ2-1, with 8 bases aligning to TRBD2. Germline assignment: CDR1 MNHNS and CDR2 SASEGT. The CDR3 is made up of 15 amino acids. Here the CDR3 reads CASSESGTSLNEQFF. The CDR3 DNA sequence: TGTGCCAGCAGTGAAAGTGGGACTAGTTTAAATGAGCAGTTCTTT.

A note on this clonotype: At one end the junction does not follow the germline gene, possibly because of a read error. This sequence joins TRBV20-1 and TRBJ2-3, with 8 bases aligning to TRBD1. Germline values: CDR1 DFQATT, CDR2 SNEGSKA (reference sequence). The CDR3 covers 15 residues. The CDR3 spells CSAVLDRGSTDTQYF. The CDR3 bases are TGCAGTGCTGTTTTAGACAGGGGTAGCACGGATACGCAGTATTTT.

This chain links TRBV5-6 with TRBJ2-7; no firm D call. CDR1 and CDR2 from the germline V gene are SGHDT and YYEEEE. The CDR3 loop spans 14 amino acids. Trimming took 4 bases from V and 7 from J, leaving 18 bases between them. The CDR3 region is CASSLGRSLLEQYF. The CDR3 DNA follows: TGTGCCAGCAGCCTCGGACGGAGCCTTTTAGAGCAGTACTTC.

The rearrangement links TRBV27 to TRBJ2-7, with TRBD2 matching 10 bases. Germline values: CDR1 MNHEY, CDR2 SMNVEV (reference sequence). This CDR3 region has 14 residues. V shed 8 bases, J shed 3 bases, and the junction held 7 bases outside the gene matches. The CDR3 region is CASGSRTSGYEQYF. CDR3 sequence (DNA): TGTGCCAGCGGTAGCCGGACTAGCGGCTACGAGCAGTACTTC.

The V call is TRBV30, the J call TRBJ2-3, with 10 bases identical to TRBD1. Germline assignment: CDR1 GTSNPN and CDR2 SVGIG (reference sequence). Germline trimming cut 4 bases from V and 12 bases from J; bases unmatched to any gene: 10. CDR3 length: 13 amino acids. The CDR3 nucleotides are TGTGCCTGGATGGGACAGGGGAGGATTGTACAGTATTTT. Amino acids: CAWMGQGRIVQYF.

This chain joins TRBV5-1 and TRBJ2-3; no definite D call. Germline V gene sequence: CDR1 SGHRS, CDR2 YFSETQ. Between the trimmed V and J ends, which lost 2 bases and 6 bases, there was a span of 7 bases. The CDR3 length is 12 residues. CDR3 amino acids: CASSFPRDTQYF. CDR3 DNA: TGCGCCAGCAGCTTTCCTAGGGATACGCAGTATTTT. The full variable domain, completed using reference TRBV5-1 and TRBJ2-3, is KAGVTQTPRYLIKTRGQQVTLSCSPISGHRSVSWYQQTPGQGLQFLFEYFSETQRNKGNFPGRFSGRQFSNSRSEMNVSTLELGDSALYLCASSFPRDTQYFGPGTRLTVL.

The V and J genes are TRBV6-1 and TRBJ2-7; 8 nucleotides agree with TRBD1. Trimming removed 3 bases from V and 5 bases from J; junction bases left unmatched: 9. This CDR3 region has 15 residues. Germline V lookup: CDR1 MNHNS, CDR2 SASEGT. CDR3 in amino acids: CASSEAGQATHEQYF. In nucleotides, the CDR3 is TGTGCCAGCAGTGAGGCGGGACAGGCCACCCACGAGCAGTACTTC.

This chain connects TRBV2 to TRBJ2-1; 8 bases line up with TRBD2. Losses at the gene ends were 4 bases for V and 7 bases for J; bases not matched to a gene: 9. CDR1 and CDR2 from the germline V gene are SNHLY and FYNNEI. CDR3 length: 15 residues. The CDR3 DNA sequence: TGTGCCAGCAGTGGCATAGCGGGACCGGGTAATGAGCAGTTCTTC. It is translated as CASSGIAGPGNEQFF. Supplemented by reference TRBV2 and TRBJ2-1, the full variable domain reads EPEVTQTPSHQVTQMGQEVILRCVPISNHLYFYWYRQILGQKVEFLVSFYNNEISEKSEIFDDQFSVERPDGSNFTLKIRSTKLEDSAMYFCASSGIAGPGNEQFFGPGTRLTVL.

This clonotype was found a few times. The chain links TRBV5-1 to TRBJ2-1; the match to TRBD1 covers 8 bases. V lost 6 bases and J lost 3; bases outside the gene matches: 8. CDR3 length: 15 residues. Germline V gene lookup returns CDR1 SGHRS and CDR2 YFSETQ. The CDR3 sequence is CASTPGGAGYNEQFF. Here the CDR3 DNA reads TGCGCCAGCACCCCAGGGGGCGCCGGCTACAATGAGCAGTTCTTC.

The table lists this clonotype with a few counts. DNA of the CDR3: TGCGCCAGCCGGGCGGGTGAATCATCCTACGAGCAGTACTTC. The encoded protein is CASRAGESSYEQYF. The chain recombines TRBV5-1 with TRBJ2-7, with D possibly TRBD2 on 5 matching bases. The germline V gene has CDR1 SGHRS and CDR2 YFSETQ. Trimming pared 7 bases from V and 1 base from J, leaving 15 bases between. The CDR3 covers 14 residues.

The genes are TRBV10-3 and TRBJ2-7; 8 bases are a match to TRBD1. The germline V gene encodes CDR1 ENHRY and CDR2 SYGVKD. The CDR3 runs 14 residues. Germline trimming cut 6 bases from V and 2 bases from J; bases unmatched to any gene: 6. CDR3 sequence: CAIRGQGGTYEQYF. The CDR3 region has the DNA TGTGCCATCAGAGGACAGGGAGGCACCTACGAGCAGTACTTC.